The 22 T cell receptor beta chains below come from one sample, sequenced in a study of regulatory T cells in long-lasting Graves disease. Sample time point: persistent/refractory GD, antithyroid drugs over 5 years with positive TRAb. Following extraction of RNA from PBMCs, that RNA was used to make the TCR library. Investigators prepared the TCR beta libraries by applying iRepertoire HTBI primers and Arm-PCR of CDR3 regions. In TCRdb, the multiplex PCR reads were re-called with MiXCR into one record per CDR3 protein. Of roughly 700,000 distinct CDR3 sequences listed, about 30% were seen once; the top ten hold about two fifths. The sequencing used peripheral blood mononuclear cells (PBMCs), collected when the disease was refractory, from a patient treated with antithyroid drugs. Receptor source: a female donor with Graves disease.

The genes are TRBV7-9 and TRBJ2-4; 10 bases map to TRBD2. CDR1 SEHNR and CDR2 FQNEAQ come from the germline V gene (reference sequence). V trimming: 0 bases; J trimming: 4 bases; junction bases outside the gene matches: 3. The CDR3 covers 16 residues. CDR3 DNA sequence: TGTGCCAGCAGCTTAGCAAGCGGGAGGGCTAAAAACATTCAGTACTTC. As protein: CASSLASGRAKNIQYF.

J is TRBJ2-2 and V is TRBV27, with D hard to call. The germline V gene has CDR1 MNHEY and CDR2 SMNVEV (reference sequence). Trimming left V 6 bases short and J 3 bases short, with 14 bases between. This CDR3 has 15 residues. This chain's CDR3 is CASSPDNLYTGELFF. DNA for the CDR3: TGTGCCAGCAGCCCTGACAATTTGTACACCGGGGAGCTGTTTTTT.

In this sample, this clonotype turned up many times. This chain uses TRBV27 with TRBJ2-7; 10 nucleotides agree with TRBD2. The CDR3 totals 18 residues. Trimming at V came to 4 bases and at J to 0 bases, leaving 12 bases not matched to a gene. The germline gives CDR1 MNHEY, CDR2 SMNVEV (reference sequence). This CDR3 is CASSYTGLSGRRSYEQYF. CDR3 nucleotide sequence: TGTGCCAGCAGTTACACCGGGCTTAGCGGGAGGCGCTCCTACGAGCAGTACTTC.

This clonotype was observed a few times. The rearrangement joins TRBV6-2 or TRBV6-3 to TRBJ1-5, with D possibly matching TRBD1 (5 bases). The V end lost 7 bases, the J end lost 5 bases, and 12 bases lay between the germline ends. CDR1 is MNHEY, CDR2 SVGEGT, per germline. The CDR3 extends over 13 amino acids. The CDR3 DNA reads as TGTGCCAGCATGGGGACGGCGGATCAGCCCCAGCATTTT. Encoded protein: CASMGTADQPQHF.

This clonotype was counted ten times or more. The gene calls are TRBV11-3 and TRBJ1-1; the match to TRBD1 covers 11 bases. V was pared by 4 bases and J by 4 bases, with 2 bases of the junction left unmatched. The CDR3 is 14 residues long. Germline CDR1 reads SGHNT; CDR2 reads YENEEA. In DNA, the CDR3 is TGTGCCAGCAGCTCGGGACAGGGGGTCACTGAAGCTTTCTTT. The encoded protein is CASSSGQGVTEAFF. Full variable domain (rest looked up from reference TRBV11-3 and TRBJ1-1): EAGVVQSPRYKIIEKKQPVAFWCNPISGHNTLYWYLQNLGQGPELLIRYENEEAVDDSQLPKDRFSAERLKGVDSTLKIQPAELGDSAVYLCASSSGQGVTEAFFGQGTRLTVV.

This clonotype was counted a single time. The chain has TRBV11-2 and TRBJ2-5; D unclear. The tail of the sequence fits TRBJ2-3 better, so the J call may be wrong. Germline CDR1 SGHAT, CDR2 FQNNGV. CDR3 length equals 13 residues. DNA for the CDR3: TGTGCCAGCAGCCCGTCTTGGGCTAACTTACAGTATTTT. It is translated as CASSPSWANLQYF.

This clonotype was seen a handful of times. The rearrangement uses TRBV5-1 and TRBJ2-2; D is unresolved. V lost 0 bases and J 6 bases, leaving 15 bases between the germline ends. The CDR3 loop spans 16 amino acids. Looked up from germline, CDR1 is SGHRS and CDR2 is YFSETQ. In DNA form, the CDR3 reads TGCGCCAGCAGCTTGGTTACCTTTAGGTTCCCCGGGGAGCTGTTTTTT. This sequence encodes CASSLVTFRFPGELFF.

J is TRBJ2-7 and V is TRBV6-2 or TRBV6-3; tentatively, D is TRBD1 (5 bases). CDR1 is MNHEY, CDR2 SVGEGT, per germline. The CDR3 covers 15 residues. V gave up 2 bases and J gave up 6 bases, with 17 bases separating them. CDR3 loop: CASSYVEGVGIEQYF. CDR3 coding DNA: TGTGCCAGCAGTTACGTTGAAGGGGTTGGAATCGAGCAGTACTTC.

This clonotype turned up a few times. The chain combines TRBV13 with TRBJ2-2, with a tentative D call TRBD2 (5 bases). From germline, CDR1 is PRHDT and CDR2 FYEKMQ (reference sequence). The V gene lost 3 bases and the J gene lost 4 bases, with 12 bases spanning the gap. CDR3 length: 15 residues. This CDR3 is CASSFGGSGTGELFF. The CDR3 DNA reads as TGTGCCAGCAGCTTTGGTGGGAGCGGCACCGGGGAGCTGTTTTTT.

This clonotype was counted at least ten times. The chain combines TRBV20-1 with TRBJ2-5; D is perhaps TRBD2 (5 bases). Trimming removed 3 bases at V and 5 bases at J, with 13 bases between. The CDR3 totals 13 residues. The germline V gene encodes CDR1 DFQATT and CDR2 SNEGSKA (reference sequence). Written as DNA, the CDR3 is TGCAGTGCTAGTCGTGGGAGCCGGGAGACCCAGTACTTC. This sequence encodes CSASRGSRETQYF.

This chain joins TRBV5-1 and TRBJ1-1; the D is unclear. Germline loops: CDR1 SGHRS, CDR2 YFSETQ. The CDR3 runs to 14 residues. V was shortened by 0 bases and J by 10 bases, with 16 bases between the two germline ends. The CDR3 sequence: CASSLDMGGWTAFF. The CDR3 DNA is TGCGCCAGCAGCTTGGATATGGGAGGGTGGACAGCTTTCTTT.

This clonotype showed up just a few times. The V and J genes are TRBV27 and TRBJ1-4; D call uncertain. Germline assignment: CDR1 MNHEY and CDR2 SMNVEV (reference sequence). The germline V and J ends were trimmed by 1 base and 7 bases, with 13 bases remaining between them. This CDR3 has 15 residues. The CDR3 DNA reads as TGTGCCAGCAGTTTATTTCGGGGTTTGGGTGAAAAACTGTTTTTT. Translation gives CASSLFRGLGEKLFF.

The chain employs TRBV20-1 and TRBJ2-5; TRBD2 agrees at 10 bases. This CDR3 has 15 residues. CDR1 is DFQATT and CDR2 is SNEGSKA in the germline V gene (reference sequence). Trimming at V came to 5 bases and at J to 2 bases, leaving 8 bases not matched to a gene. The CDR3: CSAGGRTSGQETQYF. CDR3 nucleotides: TGCAGTGCTGGAGGGAGGACTAGCGGTCAAGAGACCCAGTACTTC.

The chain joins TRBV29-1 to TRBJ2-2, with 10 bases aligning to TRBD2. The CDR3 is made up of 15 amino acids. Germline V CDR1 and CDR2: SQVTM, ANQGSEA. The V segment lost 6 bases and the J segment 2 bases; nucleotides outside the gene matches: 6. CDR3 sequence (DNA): TGCAGCGTCGCTAGCGGGAGTGGTAACACCGGGGAGCTGTTTTTT. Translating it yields CSVASGSGNTGELFF.

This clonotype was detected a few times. The CDR3 DNA reads TGTGCCAGTAGTGCGGGACAGGGGTTTATCTACGAGCAGTACTTC. It is translated as CASSAGQGFIYEQYF. V usage is TRBV19 and J usage is TRBJ2-7, with 10 positions matching TRBD1. The germline CDR1 and CDR2 sequences are LNHDA and SQIVND (reference sequence). The CDR3 sequence is 15 residues long. V shed 5 bases, J shed 3 bases, and the junction held 7 bases outside the gene matches. The full variable domain, in which reference TRBV19 and TRBJ2-7 provide the parts outside the CDR3, is DGGITQSPKYLFRKEGQNVTLSCEQNLNHDAMYWYRQDPGQGLRLIYYSQIVNDFQKGDIAEGYSVSREKKESFPLTVTSAQKNPTAFYLCASSAGQGFIYEQYFGPGTRLTVT.

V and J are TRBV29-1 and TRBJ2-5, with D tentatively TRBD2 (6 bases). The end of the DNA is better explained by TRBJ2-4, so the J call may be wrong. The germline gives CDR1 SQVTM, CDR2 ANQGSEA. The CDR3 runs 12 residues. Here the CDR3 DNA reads TGCAGCGTTGAAGTCGGGGGAAACATTCAGTACTTC. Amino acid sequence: CSVEVGGNIQYF.

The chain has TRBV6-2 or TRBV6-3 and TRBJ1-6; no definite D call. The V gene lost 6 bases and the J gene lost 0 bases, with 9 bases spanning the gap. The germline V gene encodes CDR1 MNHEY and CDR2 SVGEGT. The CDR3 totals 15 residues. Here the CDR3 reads CASRATASYNSPLHF. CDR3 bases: TGTGCCAGCAGGGCGACTGCCTCCTATAATTCACCCCTCCACTTT.

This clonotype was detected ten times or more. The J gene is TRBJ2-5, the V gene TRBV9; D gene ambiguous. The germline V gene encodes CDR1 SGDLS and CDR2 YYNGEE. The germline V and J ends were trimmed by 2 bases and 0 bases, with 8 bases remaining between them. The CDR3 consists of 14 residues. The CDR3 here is CASSVLWYQETQYF. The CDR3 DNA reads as TGTGCCAGCAGCGTCCTATGGTACCAAGAGACCCAGTACTTC.

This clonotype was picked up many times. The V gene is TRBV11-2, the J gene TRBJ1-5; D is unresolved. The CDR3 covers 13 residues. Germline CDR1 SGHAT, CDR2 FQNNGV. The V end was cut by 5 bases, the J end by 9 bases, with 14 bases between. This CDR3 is CASSPREMGPQHF. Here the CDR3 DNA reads TGTGCCAGCAGCCCTAGGGAAATGGGGCCCCAGCATTTT.

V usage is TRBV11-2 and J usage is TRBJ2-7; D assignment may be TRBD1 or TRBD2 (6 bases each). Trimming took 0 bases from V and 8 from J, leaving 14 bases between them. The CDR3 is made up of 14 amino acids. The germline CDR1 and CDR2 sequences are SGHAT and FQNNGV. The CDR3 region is CASSLEAGTLQQYF. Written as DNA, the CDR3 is TGTGCCAGCAGCTTAGAGGCGGGGACATTACAGCAGTACTTC.

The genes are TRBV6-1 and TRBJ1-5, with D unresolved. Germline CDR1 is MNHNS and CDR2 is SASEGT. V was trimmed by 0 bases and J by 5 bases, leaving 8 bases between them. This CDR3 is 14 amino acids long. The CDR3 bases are TGTGCCAGCAGTGAAGCTGGCGCCTATCAGCCCCAGCATTTT. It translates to CASSEAGAYQPQHF.

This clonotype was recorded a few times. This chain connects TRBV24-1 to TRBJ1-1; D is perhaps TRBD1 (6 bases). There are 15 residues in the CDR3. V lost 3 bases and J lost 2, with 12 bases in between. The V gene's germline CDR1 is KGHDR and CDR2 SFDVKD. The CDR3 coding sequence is TGTGCCACCAGTGATACCGGGGGCAAAAACACTGAAGCTTTCTTT. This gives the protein CATSDTGGKNTEAFF.